Listed below are T cell receptor beta chains from one sample, sequenced in a study of T cell repertoires in cytomegalovirus infection. TCRdb called the reads again in MiXCR, with one record for every CDR3 protein. The repertoire holds around 430,000 distinct CDR3 sequences, with about 42% as singletons. Their antigen targets remain unknown. Sequences were derived from cultured PBMCs, sampled from culture after CMV antigen stimulation. These receptors all stem from a human donor in good health (CMV status not recorded). Some clones in this sample may be carry-over from other donors' samples. Each CDR3 is given with its conserved first and last residue. Fields, in order: CDR3 protein, CDR3 DNA, V gene, J gene, D gene, clone size. A D gene is named only where the DNA matches it firmly. Rows give clone size only sometimes, using once, few, many, or a class for an expanded clone.

cdr3_aa: CASSLHPKGQGITYQETQYF
cdr3_nt: TGTGCCAGCAGCTTACACCCCAAGGGACAGGGTATTACGTACCAAGAGACCCAGTACTTC
v_call: TRBV7-8
j_call: TRBJ2-5
d_call: TRBD1
clone_size: NA

cdr3_aa: CASILTGLSKHF
cdr3_nt: TGCGCCAGCATTCTGACAGGCCTAAGCAAGCATTTT
v_call: TRBV10-1
j_call: TRBJ1-5
d_call: NA
clone_size: NA

cdr3_aa: CASSDQGLASHEQFF
cdr3_nt: TGCGCCAGCAGTGACCAAGGACTAGCTTCCCATGAGCAGTTCTTC
v_call: TRBV10-2
j_call: TRBJ2-1
d_call: TRBD2
clone_size: NA

cdr3_aa: CASSLSGLEYGYTF
cdr3_nt: TGTGCCAGCAGCTTATCAGGGCTAGAGTATGGCTACACCTTC
v_call: TRBV7-2
j_call: TRBJ1-2
d_call: NA
clone_size: NA

cdr3_aa: CASSQGLRGTGRTDTQYF
cdr3_nt: TGCGCCAGCAGCCAGGGGTTGCGCGGGACAGGACGCACAGATACGCAGTATTTT
v_call: TRBV4-1
j_call: TRBJ2-3
d_call: TRBD1
clone_size: NA

cdr3_aa: CASSLDGRYQPQHF
cdr3_nt: TGTGCCAGCAGCTTAGACGGGAGGTATCAGCCCCAGCATTTT
v_call: TRBV7-2
j_call: TRBJ1-5
d_call: NA
clone_size: NA

cdr3_aa: CASSLESWGSSYEQYF
cdr3_nt: TGTGCCAGCAGCTTAGAGTCCTGGGGCAGCTCCTACGAGCAGTACTTC
v_call: TRBV7-6
j_call: TRBJ2-7
d_call: NA
clone_size: few

cdr3_aa: CASGLVLGTSGVEEQFF
cdr3_nt: TGTGCTAGTGGTTTGGTACTGGGGACTAGCGGGGTGGAAGAGCAGTTCTTC
v_call: TRBV12-5
j_call: TRBJ2-1
d_call: TRBD2
clone_size: NA

cdr3_aa: CASSLSRVDNEQFF
cdr3_nt: TGTGCCAGCAGTTTGAGTAGGGTCGACAATGAGCAGTTCTTC
v_call: TRBV12-3/TRBV12-4
j_call: TRBJ2-1
d_call: NA
clone_size: NA

cdr3_aa: CASQRGTGTYEQYF
cdr3_nt: TGTGCCAGCCAACGAGGGACAGGGACCTACGAGCAGTACTTC
v_call: TRBV12-3/TRBV12-4
j_call: TRBJ2-7
d_call: TRBD1
clone_size: NA

cdr3_aa: CASSRDTKQFF
cdr3_nt: TGTGCCAGCAGCCGGGACACCAAGCAGTTCTTC
v_call: TRBV6-1
j_call: TRBJ2-1
d_call: NA
clone_size: NA

cdr3_aa: CASSPAVYGYTF
cdr3_nt: TGTGCCAGCAGCCCCGCAGTCTATGGCTACACCTTC
v_call: TRBV7-9
j_call: TRBJ1-2
d_call: NA
clone_size: once

cdr3_aa: CSAHAVSNQPQHF
cdr3_nt: TGCAGTGCTCACGCGGTTAGCAATCAGCCCCAGCATTTT
v_call: TRBV20-1
j_call: TRBJ1-5
d_call: NA
clone_size: NA

cdr3_aa: CASSPPNTGRWNTEAFF
cdr3_nt: TGTGCCAGCAGCCCTCCAAATACGGGACGGTGGAACACTGAAGCTTTCTTT
v_call: TRBV7-2
j_call: TRBJ1-1
d_call: NA
clone_size: few

cdr3_aa: CASSRQGLNQGKLFF
cdr3_nt: TGTGCCAGCAGCAGACAGGGTCTTAATCAAGGAAAACTGTTTTTT
v_call: TRBV7-9
j_call: TRBJ1-4
d_call: TRBD1
clone_size: NA

cdr3_aa: CSARDRARGVSPLHF
cdr3_nt: TGCAGTGCTAGAGATAGGGCCAGGGGGGTTTCACCCCTCCACTTT
v_call: TRBV20-1
j_call: TRBJ1-6
d_call: TRBD1
clone_size: few

cdr3_aa: CASSDRAKETQYF
cdr3_nt: TGTGCCAGCAGTGATCGGGCCAAAGAGACCCAGTACTTC
v_call: TRBV2
j_call: TRBJ2-5
d_call: NA
clone_size: NA

cdr3_aa: CASSFSTASSYEQYF
cdr3_nt: TGTGCCAGCAGCTTCTCGACGGCGAGCTCCTACGAGCAGTACTTC
v_call: TRBV7-2
j_call: TRBJ2-7
d_call: NA
clone_size: few

cdr3_aa: CASSERRGRHAPDTQYF
cdr3_nt: TGTGCCAGCAGTGAAAGAAGGGGAAGACACGCACCAGATACGCAGTATTTT
v_call: TRBV6-1
j_call: TRBJ2-3
d_call: NA
clone_size: NA

cdr3_aa: CASSLDIHQPQHF
cdr3_nt: TGTGCCAGCAGCCTGGACATCCATCAGCCCCAGCATTTT
v_call: TRBV5-4
j_call: TRBJ1-5
d_call: NA
clone_size: NA

cdr3_aa: CASSPFSGNTEAFF
cdr3_nt: TGTGCCAGCTCACCGTTTTCCGGGAACACTGAAGCTTTCTTT
v_call: TRBV18
j_call: TRBJ1-1
d_call: NA
clone_size: NA

cdr3_aa: CASSPQTGINEQYF
cdr3_nt: TGTGCCAGCAGCCCACAGACAGGGATCAACGAGCAGTACTTC
v_call: TRBV7-2
j_call: TRBJ2-7
d_call: TRBD1
clone_size: NA

cdr3_aa: CASSYRTGMEAFF
cdr3_nt: TGTGCCAGCAGTTACCGTACAGGGATGGAGGCTTTCTTT
v_call: TRBV6-5
j_call: TRBJ1-1
d_call: NA
clone_size: NA

cdr3_aa: CASSPRGGSPQHF
cdr3_nt: TGTGCCAGCAGTCCGAGGGGGGGCAGCCCCCAGCATTTT
v_call: TRBV27
j_call: TRBJ1-5
d_call: NA
clone_size: NA

cdr3_aa: CASSLWNRDPSSLF
cdr3_nt: TGTGCCAGCAGCTTATGGAACCGGGACCCAAGTTCACTCTTC
v_call: TRBV5-5
j_call: TRBJ2-1
d_call: NA
clone_size: NA